This is a list of T cell receptor beta chains from one sample in a study of T cells in Graves' hyperthyroidism and ophthalmopathy. TCRdb analysed the multiplex PCR reads with MiXCR anew, one entry per CDR3 protein. The table has around 500,000 distinct CDR3 sequences, approximately 14% seen once. The sample was blood. All receptors come from a young woman with Graves' hyperthyroidism. Both conserved end residues are part of each CDR3. A D gene is named only where the DNA matches it firmly. Rows may omit the clone size; those that give it use once, few, many or a size class.

clone size,V gene,D gene,J gene,CDR3 DNA,CDR3 protein
few,TRBV25-1,TRBD1,TRBJ2-2,TGTACCAGCAGTGTCCAGGGACAGGGGAACACCGGGGAGCTGTTTTTT,CTSSVQGQGNTGELFF
many,TRBV18,-,TRBJ2-5,TGTGCCAGCTCACCTTTACGGGAGTCGGGGGAGACCCAGTACTTC,CASSPLRESGETQYF
few,TRBV4-1,TRBD1,TRBJ1-2,TGCGCCAGCAGCCAAGGAGGGGGCAACTATGGCTACACCTTC,CASSQGGGNYGYTF
-,TRBV30,-,TRBJ1-3,TGTGCCGGGAGTGGTACGCGGGCTGGAAACACCATATATTTT,CAGSGTRAGNTIYF
many,TRBV6-5,-,TRBJ2-5,TGTGCCAGCAGTTACTTGGAGACCCAGTACTTC,CASSYLETQYF
many,TRBV12-5,-,TRBJ2-7,TGTGCTAGTGCACCGGGGAACGAGCAGTACTTC,CASAPGNEQYF
many,TRBV27,-,TRBJ1-5,TGTGCCAGCAGTTTATCGAGGACACTCAATCAGCCCCAGCATTTT,CASSLSRTLNQPQHF
-,TRBV4-1,TRBD2,TRBJ2-7,TGCGCCAGCAGCTTCCGGACTAGCGCCCACTACGAGCAGTGCTTC,CASSFRTSAHYEQCF
many,TRBV4-1,TRBD1,TRBJ1-5,TGCGCCAGCAGCTACCGACAGGGGCTTAATCAGCCCCAGCATTTT,CASSYRQGLNQPQHF
many,TRBV20-1,-,TRBJ1-1,TGCAGTGCTAGAGCCTTTTTTCCTTTTAAGCTCATGAACACTGAAGCTTTCTTT,CSARAFFPFKLMNTEAFF
many,TRBV3-1,-,TRBJ1-2,TGTGCCAGCAGCCCCCTACCCGGGACCCAAGGGGATGGCTACACCTTC,CASSPLPGTQGDGYTF
many,TRBV27,TRBD2,TRBJ2-1,TGTGCCAGCACCCTTAGCGGGAGGGCCGGCAATGAGCAGTTCTTC,CASTLSGRAGNEQFF
-,TRBV10-2,TRBD1,TRBJ1-4,TGCGCCAGCAGTGTGGACAGGGTGGGTAATGAAAAACTGTTTTTT,CASSVDRVGNEKLFF
-,TRBV2,-,TRBJ1-2,TGTGCCAGCAGTGAAAAGGGCCCCCGGGGCTACACCTTC,CASSEKGPRGYTF
-,TRBV2,-,TRBJ1-2,TGTGCCACCGTTGATTCCGACTATGGCTACACCTTC,CATVDSDYGYTF
-,TRBV24-1,-,TRBJ2-3,TGTGCCACCAGTGATTCCTGGGGACTGGGAATAGACACAGCTACGCAGTATTTT,CATSDSWGLGIDTATQYF
-,TRBV18,-,TRBJ1-2,TGTGCCAGCTCACCGAACCACAGGGACGATGGCTACACCTTC,CASSPNHRDDGYTF